Sequencing of this TCR beta chain was carried out in a study of blood T cell repertoires in COVID-19. Overall study: Material from acute and convalescent COVID-19 was sourced from the United States, Italy and Spain. Nucleic acid was either cDNA or gDNA, and it came from T cells, B-cell-depleted T cells, or PBMCs.

Germline V lookup: CDR1 MNHEY, CDR2 SMNVEV (reference sequence). Trimming took 5 bases from V and 8 from J; bases not matched to a gene: 12. There are 15 residues in the CDR3. Original methodology: Reference gene primer amplification gave estimated nucleated cell counts. Sequenced by immunoSEQ multiplex PCR; TCRdb stores in-frame clones only, minus some. D and trimming come from the DNA, and the V and J calls and clone size come from that table. The profile shows 140,000 to 150,000 clones, 75% to 85% of them singletons. Sequencing used peripheral blood. The chain links TRBV27 to TRBJ1-3; 7 bases map to TRBD1. The TCR sequence derives from a man aged 60-69 years with active or convalescent COVID-19. The CDR3 DNA reads as TGTGCCAGCAGTCCAGGGGACAGCTACTTGGACACCATATATTTT. Its translation is CASSPGDSYLDTIYF.